The 19 T cell receptor beta chains listed next were all sequenced from one sample in a study of shared clonotypes between healthy human individuals. Produced via immunoSEQ multiplex PCR; TCRdb's table is partial and in-frame only. In the table there are some 1 million clones, roughly 80% of which are singletons. Sequencing used memory CD4+ T cells sorted from blood. Subset described: CD45RA-negative fraction. Every receptor here comes from a man between 18 and 29 years old in good health.

V is TRBV5-1 and J is TRBJ2-2; TRBD2 matches at 9 bases. This CDR3 region has 15 residues. Germline CDR1 SGHRS, CDR2 YFSETQ. Germline trimming cut 4 bases from V and 1 base from J; bases unmatched to any gene: 2. CDR3 in amino acids: CASSQTSGNTGELFF. The CDR3, as DNA: TGCGCCAGCAGCCAGACTAGCGGGAACACCGGGGAGCTGTTTTTT.

V usage is TRBV25-1 and J usage is TRBJ1-5; TRBD1 matches 7 bases. Germline lookup yields CDR1 MGHDK and CDR2 SYGVNS. The V gene end was trimmed by 2 bases and the J gene end by 1 base; junction bases not matched to a gene: 8. The CDR3 is 17 residues long. The CDR3 region has the DNA TGTGCCAGCAGTGAACTTACAGGGGAAGTCAGCAATCAGCCCCAGCATTTT. Its protein product is CASSELTGEVSNQPQHF.

This clone was detected only once. The rearrangement joins TRBV11-1 to TRBJ1-4; 8 bases fit TRBD1. CDR3 length: 12 residues. Germline CDR1 SGHAT, CDR2 FQDESV (reference sequence). The J segment lost 7 bases and the V segment lost 8 bases, leaving 3 bases of the junction unmatched. In DNA form, the CDR3 reads TGTGCCAGCCTGCAGGGGGCTGAAAAACTGTTTTTT. Protein: CASLQGAEKLFF.

This clone was seen once. This chain joins TRBV6-5 and TRBJ1-5; D might be TRBD1 (6 bases). Trimming removed 5 bases at V and 1 base at J, with 9 bases between. This CDR3 is built from 14 residues. Germline-derived CDR1 and CDR2 are MNHEY and SVGAGI. The CDR3 protein is CASSPGQSNQPQHF. CDR3 bases: TGTGCCAGCAGTCCCGGACAGAGCAATCAGCCCCAGCATTTT.

About this clone: It is likely a read error: a sequence one base away is far more abundant. Other DNA sequences in the sample encode the same CDR3. The chain combines TRBV28 with TRBJ2-5, with 8 nucleotides matching TRBD1. The CDR3 has 16 residues. The trim removed 2 bases at V and 1 base at J, leaving 6 bases unmatched. Per the germline V gene, CDR1 is MDHEN and CDR2 is SYDVKM. DNA of the CDR3: TGTGCCAGCAGTTTACTTGGGACAGGAAGCCAAGAGACCCAGTACTTC. Residues: CASSLLGTGSQETQYF.

This clone was recorded once. In nucleotides, the CDR3 is TGTGCCAGCAGCCAAAGGTTAGCGGGGCACACAGATACGCAGTATTTT. Translated, it gives CASSQRLAGHTDTQYF. This rearrangement joins TRBV11-2 to TRBJ2-3; 8 bases are a match to TRBD2. V lost 5 bases to trimming and J lost 2 bases; unmatched junction nucleotides: 9. Germline CDR1 is SGHAT and CDR2 is FQNNGV. This CDR3 is built from 16 residues.

V gene TRBV7-2 combines with J gene TRBJ1-4; the D gene is possibly TRBD1 (5 bases). This CDR3 comprises 14 residues. Germline V lookup: CDR1 SGHTA, CDR2 FQGNSA. The V end lost 4 bases, the J end lost 8 bases, and 14 bases lay between the germline ends. The CDR3 loop is CASSYEGRGEKLFF. In nucleotides, the CDR3 is TGTGCCAGCAGCTACGAGGGGCGTGGGGAAAAACTGTTTTTT.

This clone occurred a few times. This sequence joins TRBV10-3 and TRBJ1-1; 8 positions agree with TRBD1. Germline V gives CDR1 ENHRY, CDR2 SYGVKD. The CDR3 runs to 14 residues. With 4 bases clipped from V and 0 bases from J, the junction kept 1 base outside the gene matches. The CDR3: CAISGTGMNTEAFF. In DNA form, the CDR3 reads TGTGCCATCAGTGGGACAGGGATGAACACTGAAGCTTTCTTT.

The rearrangement uses TRBV7-9 and TRBJ2-3, with D perhaps matching TRBD2 (6 bases). V was clipped by 2 bases and J by 0 bases, with 12 bases between them. The CDR3 extends over 16 amino acids. CDR1 SEHNR and CDR2 FQNEAQ come from the germline V gene (reference sequence). The CDR3 DNA follows: TGTGCCAGCAGCTTAATGGTCGGGACTAGCACAGATACGCAGTATTTT. Protein product: CASSLMVGTSTDTQYF.

This chain joins TRBV14 and TRBJ1-2; D is unclear. Germline V gene data show CDR1 as SGHDN and CDR2 as FVKESK. The CDR3 runs 14 residues. Trimming cost V 1 base and J 4 bases, with 10 bases left between them. The CDR3 sequence is CASSQGDPGYGYTF. CDR3 sequence (DNA): TGTGCCAGCAGCCAAGGGGATCCTGGCTATGGCTACACCTTC.

The chain carries TRBV19 and TRBJ1-4; D might be TRBD1 (6 bases). The germline V gene has CDR1 LNHDA and CDR2 SQIVND (reference sequence). The V end lost 8 bases, the J end lost 7 bases, and 20 bases lay between the germline ends. This CDR3 is built from 15 residues. CDR3 sequence: CASRPRQGQAEKLFF. The CDR3 DNA reads as TGTGCCAGTCGGCCCCGGCAGGGGCAAGCTGAAAAACTGTTTTTT.

The rearrangement uses TRBV7-2 and TRBJ1-2; 7 bases are a match to TRBD1. The germline CDR1 and CDR2 sequences are SGHTA and FQGNSA. With V trimmed by 5 bases and J by 4 bases, 10 bases remained unmatched. CDR3 length: 15 amino acids. CDR3 coding DNA: TGTGCCAGCAGCCTCAGCGGAGCAGGGGGCTATGGCTACACCTTC. Protein sequence: CASSLSGAGGYGYTF.

This clone was picked up a small number of times. A clone one base away is much larger, so this may be a read error. The rearrangement links TRBV2 to TRBJ2-7; D unresolved. The V gene's germline CDR1 is SNHLY and CDR2 FYNNEI. This CDR3 comprises 13 residues. V was pared by 2 bases and J by 5 bases, with 10 bases between. The DNA of the CDR3 is TGTGCCAGCAGTGAAAAGGGTTGGGACGAGCAGTACTTC. It encodes CASSEKGWDEQYF.

The rearrangement joins TRBV29-1 to TRBJ2-5; 7 positions match TRBD1. Unmatched junction bases numbered 6, after V lost 6 bases and J lost 2 bases. The CDR3 spans 13 residues. Germline lookup yields CDR1 SQVTM and CDR2 ANQGSEA. CDR3 sequence reads: CSVATGEQETQYF. Written as DNA, the CDR3 is TGCAGCGTAGCAACAGGGGAACAAGAGACCCAGTACTTC. Using reference TRBV29-1 and TRBJ2-5 for the parts outside the CDR3, the full variable domain is SAVISQKPSRDICQRGTSLTIQCQVDSQVTMMFWYRQQPGQSLTLIATANQGSEATYESGFVIDKFPISRPNLTFSTLTVSNMSPEDSSIYLCSVATGEQETQYFGPGTRLLVL.

V is TRBV6-5 and J is TRBJ2-7, with D possibly called TRBD1 or TRBD2 (5 bases each). There are 15 residues in the CDR3. The V end was cut by 2 bases, the J end by 8 bases, with 19 bases between. Per germline, CDR1 MNHEY and CDR2 SVGAGI. CDR3 protein: CASSYDQPGTQKQYF. For the CDR3, the DNA is TGTGCCAGCAGTTACGACCAACCCGGGACCCAGAAGCAGTACTTC.

V and J are TRBV7-2 and TRBJ2-7; 7 bases map to TRBD1. The CDR3 has 15 amino acids. Trimming took 4 bases from V and 2 from J; bases not matched to a gene: 8. CDR1 is SGHTA, CDR2 FQGNSA, per germline. The CDR3 DNA sequence: TGTGCCAGCAGCTCGTCTCCGGGACAGACCTACGAGCAGTACTTC. It is translated as CASSSSPGQTYEQYF.

The CDR3, as DNA: TGTGCCAGCAGCTTTACGAGGCCTCCATCCTACGAGCAGTACTTC. Protein: CASSFTRPPSYEQYF. V is TRBV11-2 and J is TRBJ2-7; no definite D call. Trimming removed 3 bases from V and 1 base from J, with 13 bases in between. The CDR3 length is 15 residues. Looked up from germline, CDR1 is SGHAT and CDR2 is FQNNGV.

This clone appeared a single time. The CDR3 bases are TGTGCCAGCTCACCTATTACTAGCGGGGAGACCCAGTACTTC. This gives the protein CASSPITSGETQYF. The chain couples TRBV18 to TRBJ2-5, with 9 bases fitting TRBD2. From germline, CDR1 is KGHSH and CDR2 LQKENI. The ends lost 3 bases at V and 5 bases at J; junction bases unmatched: 4. This CDR3 has 14 amino acids. Variable domain in full (rest from reference TRBV18 and TRBJ2-5): NAGVMQNPRHLVRRRGQEARLRCSPMKGHSHVYWYRQLPEEGLKFMVYLQKENIIDESGMPKERFSAEFPKEGPSILRIQQVVRGDSAAYFCASSPITSGETQYFGPGTRLLVL.

The chain couples TRBV9 to TRBJ2-1, with D uncertain. The CDR3 is 15 residues long. V was clipped by 0 bases and J by 0 bases, with 7 bases between them. CDR1 and CDR2 (germline): SGDLS, YYNGEE. The CDR3 reads CASSVAVNSYNEQFF. CDR3 bases: TGTGCCAGCAGCGTAGCAGTCAACTCCTACAATGAGCAGTTCTTC.